The source of this T cell receptor beta chain is a study of neurological immune-mediated disorders. TCRdb itself ran the 5' RACE reads through MiXCR, one entry per CDR3 protein. The sample lists 50,000 or so distinct CDR3 sequences, around 10% occurring once. This clonotype appeared many times. Sequenced material: PBMCs. The sequence came from a man in his sixties in good health.

CDR3 bases: TGCAGCGTTGCCGGGTCTGGGAATACGCAGTATTTT. Amino acids: CSVAGSGNTQYF. The V and J genes are TRBV29-1 and TRBJ2-3; D unclear. The CDR3 has 12 residues. V lost 4 bases, J lost 7 bases, and 12 bases lay in between. CDR1 is SQVTM, CDR2 ANQGSEA, per germline.